Listed below are T cell receptor beta chains from one sample, sequenced in a study of metastatic and nonmetastatic thyroid tumors. TCRdb re-called the PCR reads with MiXCR. The data show 30,000 to 45,000 clones, under 30% seen once. Sequencing was performed on blood. These TCRs come from a male donor with papillary thyroid cancer or a benign thyroid nodule (not recorded which). Some clones in this sample may be carry-over from other donors' samples. The CDR3 runs from the conserved cysteine through the conserved F or W. The order of the fields is CDR3 DNA, CDR3 protein, J gene, V gene, clone size, D gene. A D gene is named only where the DNA matches it firmly. The listing skips clone size in some rows; elsewhere it reads once, few, many or a size class.

DNA: TGTGCCAGCAGTGAGTCGTTGCCTGGCGAGCAGTACTTC; CDR3: CASSESLPGEQYF; J: TRBJ2-7; V: TRBV2; size: many; D: .
DNA: TGTGCCAGCAGTTTAGGGGTAGCGAGCACAGATACGCAGTATTTT; CDR3: CASSLGVASTDTQYF; J: TRBJ2-3; V: TRBV12-3/TRBV12-4; size: .; D: .
DNA: TGTGCCTGGAACCAAGTGGGCCCGCGGGGGGCTTTCTTT; CDR3: CAWNQVGPRGAFF; J: TRBJ1-1; V: TRBV30; size: few; D: .
DNA: TGTGCCAGCTCACCCCCCCAGGGGTTCCCCTACGAGCAGTACTTC; CDR3: CASSPPQGFPYEQYF; J: TRBJ2-7; V: TRBV18; size: many; D: .
DNA: TGTGCCAGTAGGGTGGTCGAGGGCTACCATCAGCCCCAGCATTTT; CDR3: CASRVVEGYHQPQHF; J: TRBJ1-5; V: TRBV19; size: .; D: .
DNA: TGCGCCAGCAGCTCGGAGGAAGGGTTCACCGGGGAGCTGTTTTTT; CDR3: CASSSEEGFTGELFF; J: TRBJ2-2; V: TRBV5-1; size: .; D: .
DNA: TGTGCCAGCAGTTTTATAGGGACGGGTATATACAATGAGCAGTTCTTC; CDR3: CASSFIGTGIYNEQFF; J: TRBJ2-1; V: TRBV12-3/TRBV12-4; size: few; D: .
DNA: TGTGCCAGTAGAGATTCATATAATTCACCCCTCCACTTT; CDR3: CASRDSYNSPLHF; J: TRBJ1-6; V: TRBV27; size: few; D: .
DNA: TGTGCCAGCAGCCAAAACACCAGGGGGCTGGGGACCCAGTACTTC; CDR3: CASSQNTRGLGTQYF; J: TRBJ2-5; V: TRBV3-1; size: .; D: TRBD1
DNA: TGCAGCGTTGAAGGGCAGCAGCATGCCTACAATGAGCAGTTCTTC; CDR3: CSVEGQQHAYNEQFF; J: TRBJ2-1; V: TRBV29-1; size: many; D: .
DNA: TGTGCCAGCAGTCTGGACAGCTACGAGCAGTACTTC; CDR3: CASSLDSYEQYF; J: TRBJ2-7; V: TRBV28; size: many; D: .
DNA: TGCGCCAGCAGTGATGACCTCTCCTATGGCTACACCTTC; CDR3: CASSDDLSYGYTF; J: TRBJ1-2; V: TRBV10-2; size: .; D: .
DNA: TGTGCCAGCAGTTACGGGCAGGGGAAGTCCTACGAGCAGTACTTC; CDR3: CASSYGQGKSYEQYF; J: TRBJ2-7; V: TRBV6-5; size: few; D: .